This TCR beta chain was recorded in a study of T cell responses to AZD1222 COVID-19 vaccine. About the study: Whether given at about 4 or about 12 weeks, second doses were pooled.

Comment on this clone: Its antigen is still unknown.

Study-level findings and limits: Only after the peak T cell response were repertoires sampled. At baseline, just six AZD1222 recipients tested seropositive. CD4 TCRs linked to vaccination spanned spike, dominating at 160-218 and 743-854.

Germline trimming cut 7 bases from V and 8 bases from J; bases unmatched to any gene: 12. The V gene's germline CDR1 is MNHEY and CDR2 SVGAGI. The CDR3 covers 15 residues. Assay used: immunoSEQ multiplex PCR; TCRdb lists only in-frame clones, some missing. The sample consists of 52,000 or so clones, about four fifths of them appearing once. Sequenced material: peripheral blood, taken on day 0 of AZD1222 vaccination. This sequence joins TRBV6-5 and TRBJ2-1; 9 bases map to TRBD2. This clonotype was sampled from an adult in good health. The CDR3 DNA follows: TGTGCCAGCACACGGGCGGGAGGGCCTAGGGATGAGCAGTTCTTC. Its protein is CASTRAGGPRDEQFF.